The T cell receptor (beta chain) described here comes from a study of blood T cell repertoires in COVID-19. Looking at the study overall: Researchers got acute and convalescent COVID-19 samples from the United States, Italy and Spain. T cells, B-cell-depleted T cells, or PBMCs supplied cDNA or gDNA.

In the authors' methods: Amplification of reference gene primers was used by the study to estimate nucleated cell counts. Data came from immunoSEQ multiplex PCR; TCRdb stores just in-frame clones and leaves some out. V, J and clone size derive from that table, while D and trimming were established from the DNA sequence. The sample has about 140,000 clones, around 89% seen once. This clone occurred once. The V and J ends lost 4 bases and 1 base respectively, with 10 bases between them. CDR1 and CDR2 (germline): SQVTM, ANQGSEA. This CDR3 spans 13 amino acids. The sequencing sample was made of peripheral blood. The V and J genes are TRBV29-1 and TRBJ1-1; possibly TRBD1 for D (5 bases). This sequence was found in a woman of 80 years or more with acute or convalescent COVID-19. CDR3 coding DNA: TGCAGCGTTGTAACAGGAACGAACACTGAAGCTTTCTTT. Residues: CSVVTGTNTEAFF.